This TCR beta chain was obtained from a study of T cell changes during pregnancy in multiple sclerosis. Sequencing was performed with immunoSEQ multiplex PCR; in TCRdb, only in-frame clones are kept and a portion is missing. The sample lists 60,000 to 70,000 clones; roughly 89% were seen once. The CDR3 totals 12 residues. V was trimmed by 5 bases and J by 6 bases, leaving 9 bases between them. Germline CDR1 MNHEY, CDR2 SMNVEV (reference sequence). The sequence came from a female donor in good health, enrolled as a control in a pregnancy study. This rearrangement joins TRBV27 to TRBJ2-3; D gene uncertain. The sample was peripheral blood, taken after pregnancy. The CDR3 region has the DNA TGTGCCAGCAGTCCGGAGTCGGATACGCAGTATTTT. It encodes CASSPESDTQYF.